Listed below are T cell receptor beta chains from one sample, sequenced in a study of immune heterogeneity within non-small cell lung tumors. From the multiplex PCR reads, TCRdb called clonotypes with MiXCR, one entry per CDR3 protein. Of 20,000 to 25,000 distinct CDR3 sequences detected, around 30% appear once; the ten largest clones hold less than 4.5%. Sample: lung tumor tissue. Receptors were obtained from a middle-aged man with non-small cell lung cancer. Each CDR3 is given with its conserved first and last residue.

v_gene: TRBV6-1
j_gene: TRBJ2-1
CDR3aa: CASTAGVKFAEQFF

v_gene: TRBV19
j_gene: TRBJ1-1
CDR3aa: CASSIQGGGTEAFF

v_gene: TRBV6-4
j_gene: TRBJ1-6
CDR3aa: CASSSGLSSPLHF

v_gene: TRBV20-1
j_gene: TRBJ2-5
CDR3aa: CSADLNTRMKTQYF

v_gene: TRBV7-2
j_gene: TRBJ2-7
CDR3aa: CASSLKGATGPSYEQYF

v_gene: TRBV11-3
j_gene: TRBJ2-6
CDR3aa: CASNPSGANVLTF

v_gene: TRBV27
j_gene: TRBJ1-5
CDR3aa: CASSLLGARNQPQHF

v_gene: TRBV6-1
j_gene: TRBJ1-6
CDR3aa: CASSLLGTGPNSPLHF

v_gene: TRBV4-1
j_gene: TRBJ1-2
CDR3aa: CASSQEGGLYGYTF

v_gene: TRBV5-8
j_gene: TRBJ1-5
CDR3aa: CASSLYTQPQHF

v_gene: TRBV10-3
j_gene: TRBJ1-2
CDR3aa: CAISTGTEGYGYTF

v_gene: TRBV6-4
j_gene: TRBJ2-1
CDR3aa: CASSVAGGPYNEQFF

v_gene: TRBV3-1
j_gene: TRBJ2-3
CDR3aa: CASGRASTDTQYF

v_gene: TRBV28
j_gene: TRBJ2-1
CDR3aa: CASTWGRSSYNEQFF

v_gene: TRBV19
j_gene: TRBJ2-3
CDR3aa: CASSTAGFTDTQYF

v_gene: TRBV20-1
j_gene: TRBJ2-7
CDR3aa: CSLPGRVNSYEQYF

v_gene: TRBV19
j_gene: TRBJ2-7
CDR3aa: CASSRTSSYEQYF

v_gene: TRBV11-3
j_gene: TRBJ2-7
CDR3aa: CASSFSSGGYEQYF

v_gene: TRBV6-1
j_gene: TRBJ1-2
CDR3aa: CASSIVVNDNYGYTF

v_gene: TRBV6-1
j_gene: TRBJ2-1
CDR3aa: CASSLIGGPRQFF

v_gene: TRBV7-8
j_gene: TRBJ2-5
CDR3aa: CASSATGEGFLETQYF

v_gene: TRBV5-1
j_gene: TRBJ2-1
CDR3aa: CASSVSGTSSYNEQFF